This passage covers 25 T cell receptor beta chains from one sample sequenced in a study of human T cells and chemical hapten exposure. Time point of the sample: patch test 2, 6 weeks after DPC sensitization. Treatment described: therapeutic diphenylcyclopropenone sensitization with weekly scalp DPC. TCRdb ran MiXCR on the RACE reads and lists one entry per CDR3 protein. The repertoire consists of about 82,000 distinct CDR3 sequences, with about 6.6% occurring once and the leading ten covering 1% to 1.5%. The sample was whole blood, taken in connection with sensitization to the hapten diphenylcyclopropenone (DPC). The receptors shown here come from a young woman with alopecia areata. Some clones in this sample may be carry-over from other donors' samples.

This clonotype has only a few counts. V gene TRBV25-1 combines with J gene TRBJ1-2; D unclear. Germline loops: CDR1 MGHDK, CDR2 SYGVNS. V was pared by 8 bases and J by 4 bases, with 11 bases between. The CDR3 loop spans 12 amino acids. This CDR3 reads CASQIPGYGYTF. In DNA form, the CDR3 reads TGTGCCAGCCAGATCCCGGGCTATGGCTACACCTTC.

CDR3 residues: CSASVPTKNIQYF. CDR3 DNA sequence: TGCAGTGCTAGTGTCCCAACAAAGAACATTCAGTACTTC. The chain uses TRBV20-1 and TRBJ2-4; D is undetermined. Germline lookup yields CDR1 DFQATT and CDR2 SNEGSKA (reference sequence). Between the trimmed V and J ends, which lost 3 bases and 7 bases, there was a span of 13 bases. This CDR3 is 13 amino acids long.

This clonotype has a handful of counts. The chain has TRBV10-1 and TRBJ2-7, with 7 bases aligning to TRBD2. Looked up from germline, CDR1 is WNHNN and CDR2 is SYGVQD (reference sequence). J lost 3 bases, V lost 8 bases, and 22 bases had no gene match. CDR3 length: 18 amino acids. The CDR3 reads CASGREDWRVASRYEQYF. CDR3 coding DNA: TGCGCCAGCGGGAGGGAGGATTGGAGAGTTGCGTCGCGCTACGAGCAGTACTTC.

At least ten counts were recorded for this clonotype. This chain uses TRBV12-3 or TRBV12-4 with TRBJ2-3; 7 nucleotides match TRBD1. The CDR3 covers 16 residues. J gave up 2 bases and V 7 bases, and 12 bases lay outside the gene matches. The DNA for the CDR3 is TGTGCCAGCAATACACAGGGGTCTGCTCACACAGATACGCAGTATTTT. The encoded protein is CASNTQGSAHTDTQYF.

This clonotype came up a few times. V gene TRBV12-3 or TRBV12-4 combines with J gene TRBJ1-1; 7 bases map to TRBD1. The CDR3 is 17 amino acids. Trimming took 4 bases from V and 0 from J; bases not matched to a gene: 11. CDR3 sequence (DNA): TGTGCCAGCAGTTCGTGGACAGGTACCATAATGAACACTGAAGCTTTCTTT. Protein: CASSSWTGTIMNTEAFF.

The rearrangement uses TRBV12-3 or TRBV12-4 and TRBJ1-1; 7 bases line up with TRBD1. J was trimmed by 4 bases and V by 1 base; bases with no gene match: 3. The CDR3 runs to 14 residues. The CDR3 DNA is TGTGCCAGCAGTTTAGAGGGGGCCGGCACTGAAGCTTTCTTT. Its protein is CASSLEGAGTEAFF.

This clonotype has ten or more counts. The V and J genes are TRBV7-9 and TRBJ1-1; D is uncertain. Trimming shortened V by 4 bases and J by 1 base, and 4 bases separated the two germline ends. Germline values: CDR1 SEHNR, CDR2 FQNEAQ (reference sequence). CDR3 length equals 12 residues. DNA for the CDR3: TGTGCCAGCAGCTGGTGGAACACTGAAGCTTTCTTT. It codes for CASSWWNTEAFF.

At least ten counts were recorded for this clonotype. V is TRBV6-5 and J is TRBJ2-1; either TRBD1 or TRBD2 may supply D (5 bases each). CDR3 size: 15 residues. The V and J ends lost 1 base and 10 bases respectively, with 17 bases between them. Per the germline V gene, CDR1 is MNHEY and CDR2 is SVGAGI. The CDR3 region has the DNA TGTGCCAGCAGTTACTACCAGGGTGGGGGTAGGGAGCAGTTCTTC. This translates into CASSYYQGGGREQFF.

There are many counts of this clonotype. This CDR3 is CSATNRQGTGYEQYF. The CDR3 coding sequence is TGCAGTGCTACCAACCGACAGGGAACGGGGTACGAGCAGTACTTC. This rearrangement joins TRBV20-1 to TRBJ2-7, with 7 bases fitting TRBD1. After removal of 4 bases from V and 4 bases from J, the junction contained 13 bases not matched to a gene. The length of the CDR3 is 15 residues. Germline V gene data show CDR1 as DFQATT and CDR2 as SNEGSKA (reference sequence).

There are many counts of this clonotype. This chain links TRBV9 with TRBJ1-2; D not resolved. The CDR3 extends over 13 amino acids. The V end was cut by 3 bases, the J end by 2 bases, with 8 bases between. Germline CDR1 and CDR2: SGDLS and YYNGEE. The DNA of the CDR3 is TGTGCCAGCAGCGACCTAAGCAACTATGGCTACACCTTC. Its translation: CASSDLSNYGYTF.

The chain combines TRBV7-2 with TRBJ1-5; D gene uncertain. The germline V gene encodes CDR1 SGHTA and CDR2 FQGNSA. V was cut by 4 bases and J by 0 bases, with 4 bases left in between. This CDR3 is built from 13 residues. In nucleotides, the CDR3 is TGTGCCAGCAGCTCCCATAGCAATCAGCCCCAGCATTTT. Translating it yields CASSSHSNQPQHF.

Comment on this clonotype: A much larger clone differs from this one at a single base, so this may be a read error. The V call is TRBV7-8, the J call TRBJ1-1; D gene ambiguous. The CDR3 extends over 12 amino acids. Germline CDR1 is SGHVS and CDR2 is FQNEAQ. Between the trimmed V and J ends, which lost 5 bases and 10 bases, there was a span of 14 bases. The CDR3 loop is CASSLGPQRAFF. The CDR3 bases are TGTGCCAGCAGCCTTGGACCCCAGCGAGCTTTCTTT.

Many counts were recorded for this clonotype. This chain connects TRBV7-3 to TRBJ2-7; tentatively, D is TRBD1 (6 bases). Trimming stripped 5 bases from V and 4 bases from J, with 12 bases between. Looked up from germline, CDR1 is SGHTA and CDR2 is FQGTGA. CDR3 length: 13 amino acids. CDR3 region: CASSRGQGYEQYF. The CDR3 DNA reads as TGTGCCAGCAGCCGCGGGCAGGGGTACGAGCAGTACTTC.

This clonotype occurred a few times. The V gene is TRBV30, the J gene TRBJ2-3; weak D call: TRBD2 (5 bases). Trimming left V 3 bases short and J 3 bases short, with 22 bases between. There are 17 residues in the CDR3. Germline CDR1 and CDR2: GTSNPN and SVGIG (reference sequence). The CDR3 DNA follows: TGTGCCTGGAGCGGGGTCCGGGTTCCCACAGCAACAGATACGCAGTATTTT. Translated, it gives CAWSGVRVPTATDTQYF.

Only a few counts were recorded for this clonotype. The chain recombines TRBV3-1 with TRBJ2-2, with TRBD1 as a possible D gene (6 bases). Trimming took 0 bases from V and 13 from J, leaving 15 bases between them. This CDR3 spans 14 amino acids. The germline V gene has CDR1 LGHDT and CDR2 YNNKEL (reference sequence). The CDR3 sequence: CASSQDFLWGPLFF. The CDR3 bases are TGTGCCAGCAGCCAAGATTTTTTGTGGGGGCCGCTGTTTTTT.

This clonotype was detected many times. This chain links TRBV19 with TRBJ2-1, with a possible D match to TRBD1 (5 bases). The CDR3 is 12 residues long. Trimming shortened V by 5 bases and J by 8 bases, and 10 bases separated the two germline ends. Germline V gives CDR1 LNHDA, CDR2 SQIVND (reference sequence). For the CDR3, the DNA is TGTGCCAGTAGTTGGAAGGGGTATGAGCAGTTCTTC. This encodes CASSWKGYEQFF.

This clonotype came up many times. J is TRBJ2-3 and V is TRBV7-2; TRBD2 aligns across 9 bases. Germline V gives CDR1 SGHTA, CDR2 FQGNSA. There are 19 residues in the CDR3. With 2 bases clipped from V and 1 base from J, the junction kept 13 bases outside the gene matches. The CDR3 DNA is TGTGCCAGCAGCTTAACCGGCTTCCTAGCGGGGAGAGGCACAGATACGCAGTATTTT. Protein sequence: CASSLTGFLAGRGTDTQYF. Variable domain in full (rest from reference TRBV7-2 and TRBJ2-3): GAGVSQSPSNKVTEKGKDVELRCDPISGHTALYWYRQSLGQGLEFLIYFQGNSAPDKSGLPSDRFSAERTGGSVSTLTIQRTQQEDSAVYLCASSLTGFLAGRGTDTQYFGPGTRLTVL.

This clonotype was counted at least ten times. Here the CDR3 DNA reads TGTGCCAGCAGTCCATTGGACTGGCGCTCTGGGGCCAACGTCCTGACTTTC. The encoded protein is CASSPLDWRSGANVLTF. The chain uses TRBV12-3 or TRBV12-4 and TRBJ2-6; weak D call: TRBD2 (5 bases). V lost 5 bases and J 0 bases, leaving 14 bases between the germline ends. The CDR3 loop spans 17 amino acids.

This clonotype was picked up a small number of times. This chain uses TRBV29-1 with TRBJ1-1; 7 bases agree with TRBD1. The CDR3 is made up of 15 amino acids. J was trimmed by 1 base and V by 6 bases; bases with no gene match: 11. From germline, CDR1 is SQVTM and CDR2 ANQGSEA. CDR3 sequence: CSVKGKQGTNTEAFF. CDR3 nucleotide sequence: TGCAGCGTCAAGGGGAAACAGGGGACGAACACTGAAGCTTTCTTT.

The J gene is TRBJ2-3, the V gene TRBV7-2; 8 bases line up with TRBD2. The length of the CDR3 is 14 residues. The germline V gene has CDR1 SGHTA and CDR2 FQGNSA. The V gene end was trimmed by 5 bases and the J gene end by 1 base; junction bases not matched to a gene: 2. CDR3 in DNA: TGTGCCAGCAGCATTAGCGGGGGCACAGATACGCAGTATTTT. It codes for CASSISGGTDTQYF. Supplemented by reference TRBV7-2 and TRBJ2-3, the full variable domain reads GAGVSQSPSNKVTEKGKDVELRCDPISGHTALYWYRQSLGQGLEFLIYFQGNSAPDKSGLPSDRFSAERTGGSVSTLTIQRTQQEDSAVYLCASSISGGTDTQYFGPGTRLTVL.

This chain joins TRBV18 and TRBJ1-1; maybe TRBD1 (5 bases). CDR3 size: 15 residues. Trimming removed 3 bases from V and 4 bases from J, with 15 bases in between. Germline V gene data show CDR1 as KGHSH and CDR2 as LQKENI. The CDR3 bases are TGTGCCAGCTCACCTTTAGACAGCCTCCGCACTGAAGCTTTCTTT. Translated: CASSPLDSLRTEAFF.

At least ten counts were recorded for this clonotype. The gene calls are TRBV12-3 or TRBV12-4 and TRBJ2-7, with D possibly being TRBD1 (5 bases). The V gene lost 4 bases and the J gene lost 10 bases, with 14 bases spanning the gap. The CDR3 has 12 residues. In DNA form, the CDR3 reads TGTGCCAGCAGTTCCGACAGACAGATCCAGTACTTC. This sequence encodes CASSSDRQIQYF.

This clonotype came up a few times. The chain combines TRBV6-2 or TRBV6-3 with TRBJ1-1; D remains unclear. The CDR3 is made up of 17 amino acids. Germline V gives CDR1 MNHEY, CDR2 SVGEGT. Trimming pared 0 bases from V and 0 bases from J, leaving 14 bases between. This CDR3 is CASSYSPLYSMNTEAFF. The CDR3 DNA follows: TGTGCCAGCAGTTACTCTCCCCTATACAGCATGAACACTGAAGCTTTCTTT.

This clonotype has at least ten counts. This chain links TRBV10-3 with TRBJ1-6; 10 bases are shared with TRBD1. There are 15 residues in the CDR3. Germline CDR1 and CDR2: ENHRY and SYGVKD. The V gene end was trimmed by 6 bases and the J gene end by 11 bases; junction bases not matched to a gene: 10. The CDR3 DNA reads TGTGCCATCAGGGCCGGGACAGGGGATACCCCACCCCTCCACTTT. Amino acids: CAIRAGTGDTPPLHF.

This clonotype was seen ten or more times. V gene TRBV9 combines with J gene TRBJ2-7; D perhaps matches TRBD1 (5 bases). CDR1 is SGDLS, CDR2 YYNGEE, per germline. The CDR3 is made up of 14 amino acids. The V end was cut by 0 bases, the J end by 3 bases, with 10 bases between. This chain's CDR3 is CASSVAGPSYEQYF. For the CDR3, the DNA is TGTGCCAGCAGCGTAGCAGGGCCCAGCTACGAGCAGTACTTC.